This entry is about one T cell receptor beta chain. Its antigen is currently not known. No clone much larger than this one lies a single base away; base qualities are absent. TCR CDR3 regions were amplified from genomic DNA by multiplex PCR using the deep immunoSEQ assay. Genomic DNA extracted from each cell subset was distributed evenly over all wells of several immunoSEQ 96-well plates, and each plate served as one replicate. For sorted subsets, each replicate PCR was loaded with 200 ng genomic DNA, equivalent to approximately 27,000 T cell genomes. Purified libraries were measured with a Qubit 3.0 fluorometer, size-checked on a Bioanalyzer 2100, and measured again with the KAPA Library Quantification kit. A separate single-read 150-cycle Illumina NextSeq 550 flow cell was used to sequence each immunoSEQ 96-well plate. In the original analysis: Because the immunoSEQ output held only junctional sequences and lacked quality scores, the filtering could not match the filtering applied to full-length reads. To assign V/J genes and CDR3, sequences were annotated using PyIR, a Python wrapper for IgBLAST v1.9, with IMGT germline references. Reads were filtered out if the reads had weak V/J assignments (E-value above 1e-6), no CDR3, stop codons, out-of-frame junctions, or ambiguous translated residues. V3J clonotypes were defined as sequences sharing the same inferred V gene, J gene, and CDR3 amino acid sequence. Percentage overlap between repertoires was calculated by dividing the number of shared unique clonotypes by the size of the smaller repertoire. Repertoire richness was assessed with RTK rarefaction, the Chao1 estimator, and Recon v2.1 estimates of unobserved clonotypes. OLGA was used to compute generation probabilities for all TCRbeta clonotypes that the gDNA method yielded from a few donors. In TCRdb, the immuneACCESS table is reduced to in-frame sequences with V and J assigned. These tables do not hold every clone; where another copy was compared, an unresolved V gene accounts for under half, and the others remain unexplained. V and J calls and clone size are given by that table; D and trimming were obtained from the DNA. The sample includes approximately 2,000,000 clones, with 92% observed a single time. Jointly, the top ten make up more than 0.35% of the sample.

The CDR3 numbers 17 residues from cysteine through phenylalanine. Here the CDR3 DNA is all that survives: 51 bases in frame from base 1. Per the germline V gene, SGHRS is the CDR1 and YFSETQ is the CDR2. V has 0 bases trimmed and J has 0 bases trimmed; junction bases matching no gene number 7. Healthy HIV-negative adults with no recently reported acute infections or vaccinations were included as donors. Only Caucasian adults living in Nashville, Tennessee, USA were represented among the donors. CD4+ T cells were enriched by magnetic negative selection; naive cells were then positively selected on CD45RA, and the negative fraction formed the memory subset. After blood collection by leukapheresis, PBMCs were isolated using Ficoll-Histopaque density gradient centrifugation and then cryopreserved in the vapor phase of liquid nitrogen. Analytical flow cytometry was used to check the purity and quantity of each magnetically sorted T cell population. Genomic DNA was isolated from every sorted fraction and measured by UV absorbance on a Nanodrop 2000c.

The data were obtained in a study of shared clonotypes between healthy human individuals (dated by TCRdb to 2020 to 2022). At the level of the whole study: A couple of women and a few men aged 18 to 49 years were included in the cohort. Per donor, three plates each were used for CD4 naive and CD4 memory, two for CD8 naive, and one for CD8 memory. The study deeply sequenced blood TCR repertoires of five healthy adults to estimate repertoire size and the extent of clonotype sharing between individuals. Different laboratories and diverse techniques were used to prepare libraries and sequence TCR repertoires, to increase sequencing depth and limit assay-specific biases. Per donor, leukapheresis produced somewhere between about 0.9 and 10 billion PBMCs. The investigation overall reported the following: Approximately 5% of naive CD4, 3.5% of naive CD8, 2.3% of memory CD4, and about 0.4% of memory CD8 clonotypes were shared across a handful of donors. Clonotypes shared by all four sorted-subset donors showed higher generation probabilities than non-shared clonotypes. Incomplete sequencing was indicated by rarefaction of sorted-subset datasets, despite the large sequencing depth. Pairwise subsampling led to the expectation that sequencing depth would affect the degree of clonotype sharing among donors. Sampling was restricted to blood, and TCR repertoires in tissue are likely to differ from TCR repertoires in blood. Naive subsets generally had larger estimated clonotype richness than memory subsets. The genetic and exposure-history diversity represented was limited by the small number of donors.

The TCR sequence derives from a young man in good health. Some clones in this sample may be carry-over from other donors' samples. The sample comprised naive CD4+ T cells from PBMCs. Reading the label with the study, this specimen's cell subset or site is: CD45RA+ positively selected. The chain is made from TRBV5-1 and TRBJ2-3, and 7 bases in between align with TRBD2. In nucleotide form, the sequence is TGCGCCAGCAGCTTGGCTCTCGGGGGAGGGAGCACAGATACGCAGTATTTT. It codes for CASSLALGGGSTDTQYF. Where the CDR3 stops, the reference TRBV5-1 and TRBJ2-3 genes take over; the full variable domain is KAGVTQTPRYLIKTRGQQVTLSCSPISGHRSVSWYQQTPGQGLQFLFEYFSETQRNKGNFPGRFSGRQFSNSRSEMNVSTLELGDSALYLCASSLALGGGSTDTQYFGPGTRLTVL.